This T cell receptor beta chain derives from a study of blood T cell repertoires in COVID-19. Study in general: Italy, Spain and the United States were the sources of the convalescent and acute COVID-19 samples.

The protocol was immunoSEQ multiplex PCR, while the TCRdb copy is restricted to in-frame clones and leaves out a portion. The sample includes more than 300,000 clones, 80% to 90% of them seen just once. This clone was picked up one time. V was trimmed by 8 bases and J by 4 bases, leaving 12 bases between them. The CDR3 has 12 residues. Looked up from germline, CDR1 is MNHEY and CDR2 is SVGAGI. The sequenced sample consisted of peripheral blood. The rearrangement uses TRBV6-5 and TRBJ2-7; D gene unclear. This TCR was sampled from a woman aged 50 to 60 with COVID-19, enrolled during active disease. CDR3 nucleotide sequence: TGTGCCAGCCAAACAGTGAAATACGAGCAGTACTTC. Residues: CASQTVKYEQYF.